These T cell receptor beta chains were read from a single sample in a study of cytomegalovirus exposure and HLA in healthy donors. Sequenced by immunoSEQ multiplex PCR; TCRdb stores in-frame clones only, minus some. The table shows 150,000 or so clones, with about three quarters occurring only once. Input material: PBMCs. The receptors shown here come from a man aged 35-49 years in good health and CMV-seropositive. Both conserved end residues are part of each CDR3. Fields, in order: J gene, V gene, clone size, D gene, CDR3 DNA, CDR3 protein. The D gene is left open where the match is weak. Some rows mark clone size as missing; the rest say once, few, many or name a class of expanded clone.

J gene: TRBJ2-3
V gene: TRBV7-6
clone size: .
D gene: TRBD2
CDR3 DNA: TGTGCCAGCAGCCAGGACGCTGGCGGGAGGGTGAATACGCAGTATTTT
CDR3 protein: CASSQDAGGRVNTQYF

J gene: TRBJ2-7
V gene: TRBV4-1
clone size: .
D gene: TRBD1
CDR3 DNA: TGCGCCAGCAGCGAAGGACCCCTGGCAGGGGGCGCCGAGCAGTACTTC
CDR3 protein: CASSEGPLAGGAEQYF

J gene: TRBJ2-2
V gene: TRBV6-5
clone size: .
D gene: .
CDR3 DNA: TGTGCCAGCACCCCGGGGTCGAACACCGGGGAGCTGTTTTTT
CDR3 protein: CASTPGSNTGELFF

J gene: TRBJ2-5
V gene: TRBV7-9
clone size: .
D gene: .
CDR3 DNA: TGTGCCAGCAGCTTAGGGACTATCCATCAAGAGACCCAGTACTTC
CDR3 protein: CASSLGTIHQETQYF

J gene: TRBJ1-4
V gene: TRBV14
clone size: .
D gene: .
CDR3 DNA: TGTGCCAGCAGCCAAGAGACAGCCAGTTTAAATGAAAAACTGTTTTTT
CDR3 protein: CASSQETASLNEKLFF

J gene: TRBJ1-3
V gene: TRBV9
clone size: .
D gene: TRBD1
CDR3 DNA: TGTGCCAGCAGCGGCTTCCCGACAGGGGCTATGGGAAACACCATATATTTT
CDR3 protein: CASSGFPTGAMGNTIYF

J gene: TRBJ1-4
V gene: TRBV27
clone size: .
D gene: .
CDR3 DNA: TGTGCCAGCAGTCTTTGGGCAGGGTCCGTTAATGAAAAACTGTTTTTT
CDR3 protein: CASSLWAGSVNEKLFF

J gene: TRBJ2-1
V gene: TRBV2
clone size: few
D gene: TRBD2
CDR3 DNA: TGTGCCAGCAGTGAGGGGCCTAGCGGGAGGGGGGAGCAGTTCTTC
CDR3 protein: CASSEGPSGRGEQFF

J gene: TRBJ2-7
V gene: TRBV9
clone size: .
D gene: TRBD2
CDR3 DNA: TGTGCCAGCAGCGTTGGCGCCGGGGGGGCCTACGAGCAGTACTTC
CDR3 protein: CASSVGAGGAYEQYF

J gene: TRBJ2-7
V gene: TRBV5-4
clone size: .
D gene: TRBD2
CDR3 DNA: TGTGCCAGCAGCCGGGCGGGGACTAGCGGGCACTACGAGCAGTACTTC
CDR3 protein: CASSRAGTSGHYEQYF